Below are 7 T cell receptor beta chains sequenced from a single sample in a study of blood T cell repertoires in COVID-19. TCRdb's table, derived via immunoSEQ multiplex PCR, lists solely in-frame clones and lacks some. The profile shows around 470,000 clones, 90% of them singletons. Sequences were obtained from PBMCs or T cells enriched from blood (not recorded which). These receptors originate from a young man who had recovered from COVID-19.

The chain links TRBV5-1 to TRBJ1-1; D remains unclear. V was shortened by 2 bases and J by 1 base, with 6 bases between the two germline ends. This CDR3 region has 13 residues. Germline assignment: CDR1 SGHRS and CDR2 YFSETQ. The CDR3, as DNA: TGCGCCAGCAGCTTCCAGGAGAACACTGAAGCTTTCTTT. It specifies CASSFQENTEAFF.

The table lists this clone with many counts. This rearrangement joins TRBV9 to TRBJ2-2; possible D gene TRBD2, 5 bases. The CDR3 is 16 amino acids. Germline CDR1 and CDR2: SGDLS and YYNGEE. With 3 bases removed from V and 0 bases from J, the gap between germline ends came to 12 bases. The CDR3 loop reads CASSADLFSNTGELFF. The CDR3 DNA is TGTGCCAGCAGCGCGGACTTATTTTCGAACACCGGGGAGCTGTTTTTT.

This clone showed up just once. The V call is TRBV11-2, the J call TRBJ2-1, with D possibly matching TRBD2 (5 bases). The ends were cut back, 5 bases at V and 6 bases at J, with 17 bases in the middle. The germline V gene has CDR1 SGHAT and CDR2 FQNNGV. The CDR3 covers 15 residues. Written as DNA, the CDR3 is TGTGCCAGCAGCGACTTAGCACGGGGATTCAATGAGCAGTTCTTC. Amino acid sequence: CASSDLARGFNEQFF.

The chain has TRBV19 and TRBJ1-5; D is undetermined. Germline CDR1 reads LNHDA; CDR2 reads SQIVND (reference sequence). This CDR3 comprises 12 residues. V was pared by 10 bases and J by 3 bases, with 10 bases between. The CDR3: CATAATNQPQHF. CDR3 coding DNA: TGTGCCACCGCGGCCACCAATCAGCCCCAGCATTTT.

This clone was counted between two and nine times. CDR3 protein: CASSLWDRGRIQPQHF. CDR3 sequence (DNA): TGTGCCAGCAGTTTATGGGACAGGGGCCGTATTCAGCCCCAGCATTTT. The chain is built from TRBV28 and TRBJ1-5, with TRBD1 identical over 9 bases. After removal of 0 bases from V and 6 bases from J, the junction contained 6 bases not matched to a gene. The CDR3 length is 16 residues. Germline V gene lookup returns CDR1 MDHEN and CDR2 SYDVKM.

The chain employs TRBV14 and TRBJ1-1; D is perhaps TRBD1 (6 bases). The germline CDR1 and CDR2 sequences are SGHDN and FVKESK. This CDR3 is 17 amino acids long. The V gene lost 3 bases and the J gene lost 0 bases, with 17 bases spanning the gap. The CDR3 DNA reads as TGTGCCAGCAGCCAGGGGTTAACAGGGCTATTGAACACTGAAGCTTTCTTT. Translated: CASSQGLTGLLNTEAFF.

In nucleotides, the CDR3 is TGTGCCAGCAGCTTAGCGGCCGTGGAGACCCAGTACTTC. Translating gives CASSLAAVETQYF. The chain is built from TRBV5-4 and TRBJ2-5, with D maybe TRBD2 (5 bases). The CDR3 consists of 13 residues. The germline gives CDR1 SGHNT, CDR2 YYREEE (reference sequence). The ends were cut back, 2 bases at V and 5 bases at J, with 10 bases in the middle.